The clone carrying this T cell receptor (beta chain) is a singleton in its sample. The record originates from a study of blood T cells in healthy people across ages. The germline V and J ends were trimmed by 2 bases and 2 bases, with 20 bases remaining between them. CDR3 length equals 19 residues. Per the germline V gene, CDR1 is SGHRS and CDR2 is YFSETQ. A second PCR, run for roughly 7 to 12 cycles, used a sample-barcoded 5' primer plus a J-beta primer mix. MiXCR, run by TCRdb on the 5' RACE reads, gives a single entry per CDR3 protein. Of about 2 million distinct CDR3 sequences in the sample, 49% were seen once.

The sequencing sample was made of blood. The chain employs TRBV5-1 and TRBJ2-6, with D perhaps matching TRBD1 (6 bases). The sequence came from a woman in her forties in good health. CDR3 nucleotides: TGCGCCAGCAGCTTATTTGATAGGGGGTTAGGTCCTGGGGCCAACGTCCTGACTTTC. This sequence encodes CASSLFDRGLGPGANVLTF.